This TCR beta chain was observed in a study of OX40 agonist ivuxolimab in advanced cancers. Turning to the study itself: Each patient was given ivuxolimab into a vein every 2 weeks, at 0.01 to 10 mg/kg.

The CDR3 runs 14 residues. The germline gives CDR1 GTSNPN, CDR2 SVGIG (reference sequence). The V segment lost 1 base and the J segment 6 bases; nucleotides outside the gene matches: 4. Profiled with immunoSEQ multiplex PCR; TCRdb holds only in-frame clones, not every one. The sample consists of tens of thousands of clones, about 83% of them appearing once. Samples of blood were obtained at baseline, on cycle 4 day 1, and on cycle 7 day 1. Details on this clone: Antigen unknown.

Findings of the study overall: People who partly responded at 0.1-3.0 mg/kg had some of the least clonal expansion seen.

The source material was CD4+ or CD8+ T cells sorted from blood, sampled in a trial of the OX40 agonist ivuxolimab. This sequence was found in an adult with an advanced solid tumor such as melanoma, head and neck, liver or kidney cancer. This chain joins TRBV30 and TRBJ2-1, with 9 nucleotides matching TRBD1. Written as DNA, the CDR3 is TGTGCCTGGAGTGGGGGACAGGGAACCAATGAGCAGTTCTTC. Translated: CAWSGGQGTNEQFF.